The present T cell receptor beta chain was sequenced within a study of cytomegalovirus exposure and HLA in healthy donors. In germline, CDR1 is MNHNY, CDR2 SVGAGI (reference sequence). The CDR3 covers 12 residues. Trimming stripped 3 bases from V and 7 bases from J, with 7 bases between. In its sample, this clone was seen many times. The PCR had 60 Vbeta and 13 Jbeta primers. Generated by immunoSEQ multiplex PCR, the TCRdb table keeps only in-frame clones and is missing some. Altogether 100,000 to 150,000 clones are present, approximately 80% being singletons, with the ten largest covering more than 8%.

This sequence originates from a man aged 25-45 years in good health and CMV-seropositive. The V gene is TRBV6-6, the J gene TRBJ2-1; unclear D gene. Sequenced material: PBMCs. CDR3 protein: CASSYGGNEQFF. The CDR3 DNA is TGTGCCAGCAGTTATGGCGGAAATGAGCAGTTCTTC.